This TCR beta chain was documented in a study of CD8+ T cells in alopecia areata (dated by TCRdb to 2016 to 2018). With respect to the entire study: The treated patients, all with moderate-to-severe alopecia areata, were enrolled in an open-label pilot trial of oral tofacitinib given at 5 to 10 mg twice daily. On the human side, TCRbeta sequencing was run on scalp tissue and on sorted CD4+ and CD8+ peripheral blood T cells from healthy controls and from alopecia areata patients with either patchy or totalis/universalis disease. TCRbeta CDR3 regions were amplified by immunoSEQ multiplex PCR with 35 Vbeta forward and 13 Jbeta reverse primers. High-throughput TCRbeta sequencing was used to examine T cell clonal expansion in alopecia areata in both the C3H/HeJ mouse model and human patients. Biopsies were taken from tofacitinib-treated patients at baseline and again at 4 and 24 weeks into treatment, and several of those patients also had a later scalp biopsy. Tofacitinib was administered for 6 to 18 months, and 6 months of follow-up off drug were then conducted to assess delayed response and recurrence. The SALT score, which quantifies the percentage of affected scalp surface area, was used to measure disease severity in treated patients. Clonality in the scalp was compared among normal scalp (n=4), patchy alopecia areata scalp (n=8), and alopecia totalis/universalis scalp (n=8). RNA came from the PAXgene miRNA kit for fixed scalp, the miRNeasy kit for PBMCs, and the RNeasy kit for mouse skin.

This clone was seen more than once but under ten times. What this receptor recognizes is not known. There are no base qualities to consult, and no much larger clone falls within one base. Taken from the germline V gene, the CDR1 and CDR2 loops are SNHLY and FYNNEI. The CDR3 numbers 11 residues from cysteine through phenylalanine. The only DNA kept is the CDR3, 33 bases in frame from the first base. Trimming takes 6 bases from V and 7 bases from J, and the germline ends sit 9 bases apart. In the paper's terms, the time point label means: approximately 4 weeks on oral tofacitinib. The treatment or condition label of this sample denotes: oral pan-JAK inhibitor, 5-10 mg twice daily. Peripheral blood and lesional scalp punch biopsies were obtained from patients with alopecia areata. PBMCs were isolated by density centrifugation and stained for CD3, CD4 and CD8, after which CD4+ and CD8+ T cells were sorted on a FACSAria.

Library preparation used the immunoSEQ multiplex PCR assay. RNA was extracted from all samples and reverse transcribed into cDNA as template for TCR sequencing. First-strand cDNA was synthesized with SuperScript III using a 2:1 mix of oligo-dT and random hexamers. Amplification bias was assessed with a synthetic immune receptor repertoire, and residual bias was removed computationally. Processing in the source paper ran as follows. Raw reads were preprocessed to remove errors, and CDR3 was defined according to IMGT conventions as the region from the conserved cysteine to phenylalanine. To get clonality, Shannon entropy was normalized by log2 of the number of productive unique TCRs and the result was subtracted from 1. CD4 or CD8 identity of scalp clones was inferred by cross-referencing scalp TCRbeta sequences with sorted blood CD4 and CD8 repertoires. TCRdb re-hosts the immuneACCESS table, in-frame sequences only. Its copies lack some clones; in the studies checked, an unresolved V gene accounts for under half of them, and the cause for the rest is not known. Clone size and the V and J calls come from that table; the DNA yielded D and trimming. Present in this sample are about 120,000 clones, around 56% of which were seen just once. The ten top clones hold roughly 0.5% of the sample.

The paper as a whole reports these results and caveats: Tofacitinib significantly lowered scalp clonality and the number of expanded CD8+ clones among the top 100 scalp clones. Unlike mouse skin, where gammadelta T cells dominate, normal human skin contains resident alphabeta T cells that get sequenced too, which complicates analysis of the scalp TCR repertoire. Compared with normal scalp, lesional scalp had higher clonality and more expanded CD8+ clones, particularly in alopecia totalis/universalis, a pattern that suggests antigenic drive. During tofacitinib treatment, many expanded lesional clones remained in scalp and blood, and this persistence may partly explain relapse after treatment is stopped. The treated cohort was small, with a single nonresponder, so links between baseline CD8+ expansion and response need larger studies. Shared TCR sequences between patients were less evident than in mice, which may be partly attributable to HLA diversity in the patient population.

The clonotype was recovered from a human donor with alopecia areata. This specimen was CD4+ T cells sorted from blood, taken at week 4, from a patient treated with tofacitinib. In this chain, TRBV2 is recombined with TRBJ1-2; 6 matching bases give a weak D call of TRBD1. The sequenced DNA: TGTGCCAGCAGCCAGGACAGTGGCTACACCTTC. It translates to CASSQDSGYTF.